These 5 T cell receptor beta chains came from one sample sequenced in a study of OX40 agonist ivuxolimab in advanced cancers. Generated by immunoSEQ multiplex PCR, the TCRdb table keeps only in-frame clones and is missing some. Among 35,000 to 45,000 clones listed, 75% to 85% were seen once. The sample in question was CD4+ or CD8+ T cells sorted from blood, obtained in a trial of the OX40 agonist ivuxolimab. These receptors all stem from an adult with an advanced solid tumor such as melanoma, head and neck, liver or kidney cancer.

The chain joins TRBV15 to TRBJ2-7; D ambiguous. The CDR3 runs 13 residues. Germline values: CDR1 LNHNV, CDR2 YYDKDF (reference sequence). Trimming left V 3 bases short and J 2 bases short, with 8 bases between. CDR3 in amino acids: CATSRSGPYEQYF. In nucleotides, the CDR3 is TGTGCCACCAGCAGGTCAGGACCCTACGAGCAGTACTTC.

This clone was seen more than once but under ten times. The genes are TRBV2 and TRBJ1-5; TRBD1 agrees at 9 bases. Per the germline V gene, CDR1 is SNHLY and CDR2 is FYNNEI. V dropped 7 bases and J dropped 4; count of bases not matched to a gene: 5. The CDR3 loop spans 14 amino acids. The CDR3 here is CASNSGTGNQPQHF. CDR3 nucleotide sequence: TGTGCCAGCAACTCGGGGACAGGGAATCAGCCCCAGCATTTT.

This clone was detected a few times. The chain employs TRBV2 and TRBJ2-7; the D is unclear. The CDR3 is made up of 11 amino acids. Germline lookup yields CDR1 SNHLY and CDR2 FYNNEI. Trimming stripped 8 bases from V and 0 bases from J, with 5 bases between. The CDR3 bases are TGTGCCAGCCGGGTCTCCTACGAGCAGTACTTC. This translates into CASRVSYEQYF. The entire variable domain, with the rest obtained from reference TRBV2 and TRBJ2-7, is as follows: EPEVTQTPSHQVTQMGQEVILRCVPISNHLYFYWYRQILGQKVEFLVSFYNNEISEKSEIFDDQFSVERPDGSNFTLKIRSTKLEDSAMYFCASRVSYEQYFGPGTRLTVT.

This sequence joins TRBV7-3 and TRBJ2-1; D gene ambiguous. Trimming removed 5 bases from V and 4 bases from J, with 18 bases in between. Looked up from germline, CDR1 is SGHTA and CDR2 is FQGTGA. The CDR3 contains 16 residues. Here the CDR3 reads CASSPDLSFLYNEQFF. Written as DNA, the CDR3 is TGTGCCAGCAGCCCCGACTTGTCATTCCTTTACAATGAGCAGTTCTTC.

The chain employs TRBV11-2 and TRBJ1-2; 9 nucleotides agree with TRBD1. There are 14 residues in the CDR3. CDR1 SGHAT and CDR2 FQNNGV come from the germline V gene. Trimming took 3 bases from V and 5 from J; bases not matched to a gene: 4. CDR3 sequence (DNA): TGTGCCAGCAGCTTCGCCGGACAGGGGTATGGCTACACCTTC. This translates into CASSFAGQGYGYTF.